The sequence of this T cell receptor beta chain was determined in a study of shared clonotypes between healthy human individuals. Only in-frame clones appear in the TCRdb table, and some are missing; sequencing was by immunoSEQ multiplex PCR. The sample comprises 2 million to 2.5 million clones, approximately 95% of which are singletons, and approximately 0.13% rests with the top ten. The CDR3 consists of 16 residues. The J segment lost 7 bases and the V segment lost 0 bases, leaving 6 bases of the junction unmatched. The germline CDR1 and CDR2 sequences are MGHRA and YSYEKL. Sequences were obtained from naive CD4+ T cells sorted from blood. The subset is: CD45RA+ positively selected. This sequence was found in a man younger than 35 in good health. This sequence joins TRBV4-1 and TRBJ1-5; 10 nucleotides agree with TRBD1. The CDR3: CASSQDKGQGVQPQHF. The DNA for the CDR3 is TGCGCCAGCAGCCAAGATAAAGGACAGGGGGTCCAGCCCCAGCATTTT.